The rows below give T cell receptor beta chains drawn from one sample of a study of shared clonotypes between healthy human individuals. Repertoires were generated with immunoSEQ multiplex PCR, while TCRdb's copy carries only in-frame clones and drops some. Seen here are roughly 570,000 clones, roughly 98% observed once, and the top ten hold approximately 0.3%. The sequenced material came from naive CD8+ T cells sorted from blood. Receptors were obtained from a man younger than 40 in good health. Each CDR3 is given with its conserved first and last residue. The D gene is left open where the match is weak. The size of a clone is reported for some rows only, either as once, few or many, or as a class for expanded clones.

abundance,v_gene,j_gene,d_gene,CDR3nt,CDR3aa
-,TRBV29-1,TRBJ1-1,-,TGCAGCGTTGAAGGGGGTTCCCTGGGGGACACTGAAGCTTTCTTT,CSVEGGSLGDTEAFF
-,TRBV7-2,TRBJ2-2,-,TGTGCCAGCAGCACCCGGGCCGGAGGCGGGGAGCTGTTTTTT,CASSTRAGGGELFF
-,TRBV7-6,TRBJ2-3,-,TGTGCCAGCAGCTTAGTGGGTCAGCCTAGCACAGATACGCAGTATTTT,CASSLVGQPSTDTQYF
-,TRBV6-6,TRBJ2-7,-,TGTGCCAGCAGTTACGGAGAGCCCCCCTCCTACGAGCAGTACTTC,CASSYGEPPSYEQYF
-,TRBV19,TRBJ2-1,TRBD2,TGTGCCAGTAGTATGCTGCGGGAGGGTTACTACAATGAGCAGTTCTTC,CASSMLREGYYNEQFF
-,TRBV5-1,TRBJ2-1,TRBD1,TGCGCCAGCAGCCCTTACGGGACAGGGGATGAGCAGTTCTTC,CASSPYGTGDEQFF
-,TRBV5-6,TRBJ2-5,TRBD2,TGTGCCAGCAGCCAGACAAACGGCGGGGGGCAAGAGACCCAGTACTTC,CASSQTNGGGQETQYF
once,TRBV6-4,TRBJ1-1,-,TGTGCCAGCAGTGAAACAGGCACTTGGGGACTGAACACTGAAGCTTTCTTT,CASSETGTWGLNTEAFF
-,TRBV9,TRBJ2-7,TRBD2,TGTGCCAGCAGCAACTCCGGGGACTACGGCGAGCAGTACTTC,CASSNSGDYGEQYF
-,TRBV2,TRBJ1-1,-,TGTGCCAGCTGGGACATCATGAACACTGAAGCTTTCTTT,CASWDIMNTEAFF
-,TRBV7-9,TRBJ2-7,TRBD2,TGTGCCAGCAGCTCAGCGGGAGGGGGCGAGCAGTACTTC,CASSSAGGGEQYF
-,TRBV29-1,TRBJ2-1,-,TGCAGCGTTGAGGGACGACACAATGAGCAGTTCTTC,CSVEGRHNEQFF
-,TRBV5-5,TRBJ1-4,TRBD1,TGTGCCAGCAGCTTGGAGCGTACAGGGGGTTATGAAAAACTGTTTTTT,CASSLERTGGYEKLFF
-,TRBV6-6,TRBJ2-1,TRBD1,TGTGCCAGCAGTAACGACAGGGCTCTGTACAATGAGCAGTTCTTC,CASSNDRALYNEQFF
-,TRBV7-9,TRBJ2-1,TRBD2,TGTGCCAGCGAGCGGGGAAATGAGCAGTTCTTC,CASERGNEQFF
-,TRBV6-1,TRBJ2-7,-,TGTGCCAGCAGGAGAGACCACGAGCAGTACTTC,CASRRDHEQYF
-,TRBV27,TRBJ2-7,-,TGTGCCAGCAGTACTTCCCTCAGTCCGCTGGAGCAGTACTTC,CASSTSLSPLEQYF
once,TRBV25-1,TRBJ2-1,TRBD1,TGTGCCAGCAGTGAAGGGCCCAGGGGGCTGAAACACAATGAGCAGTTCTTC,CASSEGPRGLKHNEQFF
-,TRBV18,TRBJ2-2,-,TGTGCCAGCTCACCACCGCGGGTTTCAGGATCGACCGGGGAGCTGTTTTTT,CASSPPRVSGSTGELFF
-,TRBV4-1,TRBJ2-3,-,TGCGCCAGCAGCCAAACTATAGCGGAGAGCACAGATACGCAGTATTTT,CASSQTIAESTDTQYF
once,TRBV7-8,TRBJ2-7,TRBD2,TGTGCCAGCAGCTTCTCTCATCGACTAGCGGGCTACGAGCAGTACTTC,CASSFSHRLAGYEQYF
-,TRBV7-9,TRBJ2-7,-,TGTGCCAGCAGCCAGGGGACCTACGAGCAGTACTTC,CASSQGTYEQYF
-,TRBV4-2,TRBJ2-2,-,TGTGCCAGCAGCCAAGATGCGGCTCCCGGGGAGCTGTTTTTT,CASSQDAAPGELFF
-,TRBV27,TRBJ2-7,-,TGTGCCAGCAGTTTGAACCGCCACTACGAGCAGTACTTC,CASSLNRHYEQYF
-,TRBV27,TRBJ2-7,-,TGTGCCAGCAGTGGTTACAGGGCCTACGAGCAGTACTTC,CASSGYRAYEQYF
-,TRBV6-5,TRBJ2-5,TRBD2,TGTGCCAGCAGTTACTCGCGGGGGGAAGAGACCCAGTACTTC,CASSYSRGEETQYF
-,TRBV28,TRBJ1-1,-,TGTGCCAGCAGTCCCCCCCGGGAACGGGCGGAAGCTTTCTTT,CASSPPRERAEAFF
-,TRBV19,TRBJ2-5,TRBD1,TGTGCCAGTAGTGCCGGGACAGGGGGCGAAGAGACCCAGTACTTC,CASSAGTGGEETQYF
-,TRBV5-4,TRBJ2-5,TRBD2,TGTGCCAGCAGCTTGGGGCTAGCGGGAGACCTGCGGACCCAGTACTTC,CASSLGLAGDLRTQYF
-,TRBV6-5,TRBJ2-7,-,TGTGCCAGCAGTGGCGGGATCCGCTACGAGCAGTACTTC,CASSGGIRYEQYF